The present T cell receptor beta chain was sequenced within a study of siplizumab effects on memory and regulatory T cells. Method: immunoSEQ multiplex PCR; TCRdb's copy keeps in-frame clones and lacks some. Of about 68,000 clones detected, just over 90% appear once; the ten largest clones hold around 5%. About this clone itself: Its antigen is currently unknown.

Study-level results: Assignment of a naive or memory phenotype failed for roughly 80-95% of the proliferating CD4+ or CD8+ clones. Treg origin accounted for an average of roughly 65% of mappable alloreactive CD4+ clones with siplizumab and under 30% in controls. Assignment to unstimulated subsets succeeded for only a minor fraction of the alloreactive clones. Apparently key alloresponse contributors, naive T cells also seemed more diverse than memory cells.

This clonotype originated in a human donor in good health. Sequencing input: CD8+ T cells sorted from blood.

The CDR3 DNA reads TGTGCCAGCAGCTTAGTGCTCGGGGGGGCGAACACCGGGGAGCTGTTTTTT. This codes for CASSLVLGGANTGELFF. This chain connects TRBV7-6 to TRBJ2-2; 8 bases fit TRBD2. V trimming: 1 base; J trimming: 0 bases; junction bases outside the gene matches: 4. The CDR3 spans 17 residues. CDR1 is SGHVS and CDR2 is FNYEAQ in the germline V gene.